The 5 T cell receptor beta chains in this list originate from one sample, sequenced in a study of T cells in Graves' hyperthyroidism and ophthalmopathy. TCR beta CDR3 region amplification was performed from RNA transcripts. HTBI primers drove first-round RT-PCR of the TCR CDR3. One entry per CDR3 protein results from TCRdb running MiXCR on the multiplex PCR reads. The repertoire includes around 430,000 distinct CDR3 sequences, about 15% of them detected once, and approximately 32% sits in the top ten. Sequenced input: blood. These receptors were obtained from a woman in her twenties or thirties with Graves' hyperthyroidism.

This rearrangement joins TRBV11-2 to TRBJ2-1; TRBD1 or TRBD2 may be the D gene (5 bases each). Germline CDR1 reads SGHAT; CDR2 reads FQNNGV. The V end lost 5 bases, the J end lost 5 bases, and 16 bases lay between the germline ends. The CDR3 loop spans 15 amino acids. CDR3: CASSQSGPTNNEQFF. CDR3 sequence (DNA): TGTGCCAGCAGCCAATCGGGACCCACAAACAATGAGCAGTTCTTC.

This clonotype was seen repeatedly, ten times or more. Here the CDR3 DNA reads TGTGCCAGCAGTAGTAGACAGTCGAATTTGATAACGGAGACCCAGTACTTC. Residues: CASSSRQSNLITETQYF. This chain uses TRBV12-3 or TRBV12-4 with TRBJ2-5; D possibly corresponds to TRBD1 (5 bases). CDR3 length: 17 residues. The V end was cut by 5 bases, the J end by 5 bases, with 24 bases between.

The CDR3 is CASSPPGTSENNEQFF. Written as DNA, the CDR3 is TGTGCCAGCTCCCCGCCCGGGACTAGCGAAAACAATGAGCAGTTCTTC. The rearrangement uses TRBV18 and TRBJ2-1, with 10 bases matching TRBD2. Germline CDR1 reads KGHSH; CDR2 reads LQKENI. There are 16 residues in the CDR3. Losses at the gene ends were 6 bases for V and 5 bases for J; bases not matched to a gene: 10.

In this sample, this clonotype turned up a few times. The rearrangement links TRBV2 to TRBJ2-5; 7 nucleotides agree with TRBD2. The CDR3 contains 14 residues. The junction had 8 bases not matched to a gene; V was cut back by 3 bases and J by 7 bases. Germline-derived CDR1 and CDR2 are SNHLY and FYNNEI. This CDR3 reads CASSEGGNVVTQYF. In nucleotides, the CDR3 is TGTGCCAGCAGTGAGGGGGGGAACGTGGTGACCCAGTACTTC.

This clonotype was counted a few times. The V gene is TRBV2, the J gene TRBJ2-4; the D gene is possibly TRBD1 (6 bases). The germline V gene encodes CDR1 SNHLY and CDR2 FYNNEI. CDR3 length: 16 residues. V lost 8 bases to trimming and J lost 6 bases, with 23 bases between them. In DNA, the CDR3 is TGTGCCAGCGCCGGGACACCGACAACCGGAGGAAACATTCAGTACTTC. Its protein product is CASAGTPTTGGNIQYF.